This record concerns one T cell receptor beta chain sequence. No antigen is known for it. The sample comes from a study of early T cells in non-severe SARS-CoV-2 infection. On the study more broadly: Sequencing of unsorted whole blood was done on bulk RNA, leaving chains unpaired. Study-level results: Clonotype matching in VDJdb favored anti-spike CD8 responses and did not capture private and CD4 specificities.

TCRdb itself ran the 5' RACE reads through MiXCR, one entry per CDR3 protein. The sample gives more than 75,000 distinct CDR3 sequences, around 13% of which show up once; around 6% is in the top ten. The sequencing input was whole blood. The TCR originated in an adult who was a healthcare worker with PCR-confirmed SARS-CoV-2 infection or an uninfected control (not recorded which).

This chain's CDR3 is CASSDDRGEGKNIQYF. Here the CDR3 DNA reads TGTGCCAGCAGTGACGACAGGGGCGAGGGCAAAAACATTCAGTACTTC. V gene TRBV6-2 or TRBV6-3 combines with J gene TRBJ2-4, with 8 bases fitting TRBD1. V trimming: 5 bases; J trimming: 3 bases; junction bases outside the gene matches: 9. The CDR3 is 16 amino acids. Germline loops: CDR1 MNHEY, CDR2 SVGEGT.